This T cell receptor (beta chain) was identified during a study of blood T cells in healthy people across ages. The overall study: About one barcoded beta molecule per two T cells was captured by template switching.

Of note for this clonotype: Its antigen is still unknown.

Study-level points and caveats: Changes in expanded clonotypes were possibly confounded, as the CMV status of donors was unknown.

Primers used in a second PCR of roughly 7 to 12 cycles were a sample-barcoded 5' primer and a J-beta primer mix. TCRdb redid the calling of the 5' RACE reads with MiXCR, one entry per CDR3 protein. The sample includes approximately 850,000 distinct CDR3 sequences, approximately 44% of them seen just once. Deletions cut 7 bases from V and 6 bases from J, with 13 bases between. CDR3 length: 14 residues. The clonotype comes from a man aged 60-69 years in good health. This chain joins TRBV12-3 or TRBV12-4 and TRBJ1-6, with a weak D call TRBD1 (5 bases). Specimen: blood. The CDR3 is CASNEVGGNSPLHF. CDR3 sequence (DNA): TGTGCCAGCAATGAAGTCGGGGGTAATTCACCCCTCCACTTT.